This section outlines one TCR beta chain sequence together with its context. No antigen is known for it. The data belong to a study of T cell responses to AZD1222 COVID-19 vaccine. Study-wide context: Combined were second doses at about 4 or about 12 weeks. Study-wide points: Females outnumbered males among donors, who were mostly white British; clonal diversity was possibly underestimated. Only 5 or 6 people who got AZD1222 tested seropositive at baseline.

Repertoires were generated with immunoSEQ multiplex PCR, while TCRdb's copy carries only in-frame clones and drops some. The sample includes 130,000 to 150,000 clones, about 90% seen only once; the top ten take less than 7%. The CDR3 has 17 residues. Germline V gives CDR1 SEHNR, CDR2 FQNEAQ (reference sequence). Trimming took off 5 bases at V and 1 base at J, with 20 bases between the two ends. The receptor was isolated from an adult in good health. The material was peripheral blood, obtained on day 0 of AZD1222 vaccination. The chain has TRBV7-9 and TRBJ1-1; maybe TRBD1 (5 bases). The CDR3 DNA follows: TGTGCCAGCAGCCTAGGGGCTACACGGAGCCAGAACACTGAAGCTTTCTTT. Amino acid sequence: CASSLGATRSQNTEAFF.